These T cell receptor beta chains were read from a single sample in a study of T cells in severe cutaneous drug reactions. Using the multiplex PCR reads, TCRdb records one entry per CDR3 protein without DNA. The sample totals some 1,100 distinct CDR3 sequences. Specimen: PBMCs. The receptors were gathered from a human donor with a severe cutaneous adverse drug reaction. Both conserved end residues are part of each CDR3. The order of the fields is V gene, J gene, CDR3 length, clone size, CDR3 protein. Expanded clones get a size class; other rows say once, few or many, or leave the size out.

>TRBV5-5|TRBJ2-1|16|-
CASSYLRDYNYNEQFF
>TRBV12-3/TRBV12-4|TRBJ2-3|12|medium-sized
CASSLGLDTQYF
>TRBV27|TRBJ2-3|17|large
CASSFTTSGLSTDTQYF
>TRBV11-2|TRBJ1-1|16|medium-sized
CASSLDSPGRNTEAFF
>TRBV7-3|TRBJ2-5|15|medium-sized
CASSLTGSSEETQYF
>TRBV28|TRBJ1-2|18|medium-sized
CASSLSTGGPFGDYGYTF
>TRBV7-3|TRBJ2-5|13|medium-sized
CASSLTSAETQYF
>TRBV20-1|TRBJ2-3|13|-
CSAAGQVTDTQYF
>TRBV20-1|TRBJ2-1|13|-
CSADLYLYNEQFF
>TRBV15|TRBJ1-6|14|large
CATSGDRVPLSLHF
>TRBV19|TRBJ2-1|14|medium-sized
CASSGRGPYNEQFF
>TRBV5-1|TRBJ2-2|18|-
CASSFRDTLAARGGELFF
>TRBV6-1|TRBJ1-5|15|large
CASSDRGYSNQPQHF
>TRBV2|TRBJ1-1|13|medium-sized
CASDAGGTNEAFF
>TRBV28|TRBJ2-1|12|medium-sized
CASSFGVNEQFF
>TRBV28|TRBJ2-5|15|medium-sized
CASSLKGYLGETQYF
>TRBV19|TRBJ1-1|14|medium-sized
CASTWGGQGTEAFF
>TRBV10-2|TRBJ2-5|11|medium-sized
CASSERVDKYF
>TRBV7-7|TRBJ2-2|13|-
CASSPQGAGELFF
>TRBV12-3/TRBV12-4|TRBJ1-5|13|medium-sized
CASSLDPRGTQHF
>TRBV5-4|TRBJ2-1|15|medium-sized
CASSFIGGADNEQFF
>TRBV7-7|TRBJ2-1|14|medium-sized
CASSYGTTGDEQFF
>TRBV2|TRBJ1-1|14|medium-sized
CASSAGTGDTEAFF
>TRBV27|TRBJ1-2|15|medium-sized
CASSRQDSAPYGYTF
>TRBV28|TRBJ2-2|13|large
CASRTGNTGELFF
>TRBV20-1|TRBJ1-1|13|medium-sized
CSARKGLGGEAFF
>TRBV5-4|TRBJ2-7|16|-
CASSLYGQGFSYEQYF
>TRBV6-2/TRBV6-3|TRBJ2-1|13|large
CATGPSASDEQFF
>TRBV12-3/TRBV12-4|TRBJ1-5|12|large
CASSRPGQPQHF
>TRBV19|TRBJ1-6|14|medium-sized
CASSIGLTNSPLHF
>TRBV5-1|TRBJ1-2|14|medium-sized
CASSTDRVSEGYTF
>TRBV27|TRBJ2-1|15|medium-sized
CASSASSGRGNEQFF
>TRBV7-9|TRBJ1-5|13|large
CASSQQEGQPQHF
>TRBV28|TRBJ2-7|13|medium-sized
CASIGLLNYEQYF
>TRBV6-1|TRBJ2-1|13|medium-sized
CASSDIAGYEQFF
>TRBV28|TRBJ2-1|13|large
CASRSVTGDEQFF
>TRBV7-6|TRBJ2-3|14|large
CASSFVEGTDTQYF
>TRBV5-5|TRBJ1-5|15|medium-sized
CASSLDNYSNQPQHF
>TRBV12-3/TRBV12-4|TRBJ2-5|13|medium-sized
CASSPTSWETQYF
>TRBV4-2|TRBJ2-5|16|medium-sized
CASSPGQGEDQETQYF
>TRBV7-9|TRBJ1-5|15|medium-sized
CASSPSDGGNQPQHF
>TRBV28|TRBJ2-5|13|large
CASSFRRRETQYF
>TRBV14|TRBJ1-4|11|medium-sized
CASSQEEKLFF
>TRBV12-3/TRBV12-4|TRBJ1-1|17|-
CASGGTAPPFDGTEAFF
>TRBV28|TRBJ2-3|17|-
CASSSPGLAGGTDTQYF
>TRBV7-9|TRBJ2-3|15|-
CASSLEQESTDTQYF
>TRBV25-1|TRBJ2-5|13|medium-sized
CASSVIVGETQYF
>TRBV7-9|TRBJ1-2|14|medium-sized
CASSLASTVYGYTF
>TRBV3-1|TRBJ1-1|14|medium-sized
CASSQERWRNEAFF
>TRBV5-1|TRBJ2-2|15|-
CASSASDWGVGELFF
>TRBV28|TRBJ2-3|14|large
CASSVGGSADTQYF
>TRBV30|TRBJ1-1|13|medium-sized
CAWHTNMGTEAFF